This TCR beta chain came from a study of PD-L1 blockade in urothelial cancer. The method was immunoSEQ multiplex PCR; TCRdb's version includes in-frame clones alone and lacks a portion of them. Of tens of thousands of clones listed, under 90% are singletons. The CDR3 length is 14 residues. The germline gives CDR1 SGHVS, CDR2 FQNEAQ. V lost 2 bases and J 2 bases, leaving 6 bases between the germline ends. Material: PBMCs, obtained around atezolizumab (anti-PD-L1) treatment. The rearrangement joins TRBV7-8 to TRBJ2-2; D ambiguous. The TCR was taken from a man in his 70s with urothelial cancer. CDR3 sequence: CASSLSRNTGELFF. CDR3 DNA sequence: TGTGCCAGCAGCTTATCGAGAAACACCGGGGAGCTGTTTTTT.